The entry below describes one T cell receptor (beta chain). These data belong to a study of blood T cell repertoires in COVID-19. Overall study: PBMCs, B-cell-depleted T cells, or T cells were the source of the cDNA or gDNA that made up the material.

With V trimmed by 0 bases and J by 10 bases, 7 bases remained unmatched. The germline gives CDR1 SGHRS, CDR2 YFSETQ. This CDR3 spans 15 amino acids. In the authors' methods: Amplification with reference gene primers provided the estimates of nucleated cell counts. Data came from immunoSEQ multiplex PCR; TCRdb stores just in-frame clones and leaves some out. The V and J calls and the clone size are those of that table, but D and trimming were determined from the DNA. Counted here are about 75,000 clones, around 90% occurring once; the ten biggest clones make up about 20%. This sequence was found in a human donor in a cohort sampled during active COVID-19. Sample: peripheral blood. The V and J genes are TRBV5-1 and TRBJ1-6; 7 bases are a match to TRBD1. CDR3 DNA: TGCGCCAGCAGCTTGGGACAGGGTATCGGCTCACCCCTCCACTTT. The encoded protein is CASSLGQGIGSPLHF. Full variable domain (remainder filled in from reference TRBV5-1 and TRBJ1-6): KAGVTQTPRYLIKTRGQQVTLSCSPISGHRSVSWYQQTPGQGLQFLFEYFSETQRNKGNFPGRFSGRQFSNSRSEMNVSTLELGDSALYLCASSLGQGIGSPLHFGNGTRLTVT.